A single T cell receptor (beta chain) is shown here with its context. Its antigen is currently unknown. The data stem from a study of CD8+CD57+ T cells in acquired aplastic anemia. Researchers used genomic DNA as the template to profile TCR beta VDJ and CDR3. TCRdb ran MiXCR on the reads and lists one entry per CDR3 protein. The table has 400,000 to 600,000 distinct CDR3 sequences, approximately 33% seen once; the top ten hold roughly 0.8%. The authors sequenced patients whose flow cytometry had shown CD8+CD57+ cell expansion. General study points: CD8+ Simpson's diversity did not differ significantly between patients and controls. Patients shared about 30 CD8+ CDR3 sequences with controls.

CDR1 and CDR2 (germline): DFQATT, SNEGSKA (reference sequence). CDR3 length: 13 residues. Trimming shortened V by 6 bases and J by 3 bases, and 15 bases separated the two germline ends. The rearrangement links TRBV20-1 to TRBJ2-7, with a weak D call TRBD2 (5 bases). Source material: sorted CD4+, CD8+, or CD8+CD57+ T cells (not recorded which) from PBMCs. The sequence came from a human donor with aplastic anemia. The CDR3 reads CSAHGRADYEQYF. In DNA, the CDR3 is TGCAGTGCCCACGGGCGGGCCGACTACGAGCAGTACTTC.